This TCR beta chain was captured in a study of shared clonotypes between healthy human individuals. Study-level information: Aged 18 to 49, the donors were a couple of women and a few men. Whole-study results and caveats: What limited the represented genetic and exposure-history diversity was the small number of donors.

Clones were read by immunoSEQ multiplex PCR, and TCRdb kept only the in-frame ones, dropping some. The sample shows 2,500,000 or so clones, approximately 94% of them seen only once. The study separated CD4+ cells into CD45RA+ naive and CD45RA-negative memory subsets. As to this clone: The antigen remains unidentified.

The origin of this receptor is a man in his late teens or twenties in good health. Input material: naive CD4+ T cells sorted from blood. Subset reported: CD45RA+ positively selected.

CDR3 DNA sequence: TGTGCCAGTAGCAGATTATTTAGACAGGGGCGGACTGAAGCTTTCTTT. Translated: CASSRLFRQGRTEAFF. The rearrangement joins TRBV19 to TRBJ1-1; 8 bases agree with TRBD1. Trimming cost V 6 bases and J 5 bases; bases outside gene matches: 14. The length of the CDR3 is 16 residues. Germline V gene sequence: CDR1 LNHDA, CDR2 SQIVND (reference sequence).